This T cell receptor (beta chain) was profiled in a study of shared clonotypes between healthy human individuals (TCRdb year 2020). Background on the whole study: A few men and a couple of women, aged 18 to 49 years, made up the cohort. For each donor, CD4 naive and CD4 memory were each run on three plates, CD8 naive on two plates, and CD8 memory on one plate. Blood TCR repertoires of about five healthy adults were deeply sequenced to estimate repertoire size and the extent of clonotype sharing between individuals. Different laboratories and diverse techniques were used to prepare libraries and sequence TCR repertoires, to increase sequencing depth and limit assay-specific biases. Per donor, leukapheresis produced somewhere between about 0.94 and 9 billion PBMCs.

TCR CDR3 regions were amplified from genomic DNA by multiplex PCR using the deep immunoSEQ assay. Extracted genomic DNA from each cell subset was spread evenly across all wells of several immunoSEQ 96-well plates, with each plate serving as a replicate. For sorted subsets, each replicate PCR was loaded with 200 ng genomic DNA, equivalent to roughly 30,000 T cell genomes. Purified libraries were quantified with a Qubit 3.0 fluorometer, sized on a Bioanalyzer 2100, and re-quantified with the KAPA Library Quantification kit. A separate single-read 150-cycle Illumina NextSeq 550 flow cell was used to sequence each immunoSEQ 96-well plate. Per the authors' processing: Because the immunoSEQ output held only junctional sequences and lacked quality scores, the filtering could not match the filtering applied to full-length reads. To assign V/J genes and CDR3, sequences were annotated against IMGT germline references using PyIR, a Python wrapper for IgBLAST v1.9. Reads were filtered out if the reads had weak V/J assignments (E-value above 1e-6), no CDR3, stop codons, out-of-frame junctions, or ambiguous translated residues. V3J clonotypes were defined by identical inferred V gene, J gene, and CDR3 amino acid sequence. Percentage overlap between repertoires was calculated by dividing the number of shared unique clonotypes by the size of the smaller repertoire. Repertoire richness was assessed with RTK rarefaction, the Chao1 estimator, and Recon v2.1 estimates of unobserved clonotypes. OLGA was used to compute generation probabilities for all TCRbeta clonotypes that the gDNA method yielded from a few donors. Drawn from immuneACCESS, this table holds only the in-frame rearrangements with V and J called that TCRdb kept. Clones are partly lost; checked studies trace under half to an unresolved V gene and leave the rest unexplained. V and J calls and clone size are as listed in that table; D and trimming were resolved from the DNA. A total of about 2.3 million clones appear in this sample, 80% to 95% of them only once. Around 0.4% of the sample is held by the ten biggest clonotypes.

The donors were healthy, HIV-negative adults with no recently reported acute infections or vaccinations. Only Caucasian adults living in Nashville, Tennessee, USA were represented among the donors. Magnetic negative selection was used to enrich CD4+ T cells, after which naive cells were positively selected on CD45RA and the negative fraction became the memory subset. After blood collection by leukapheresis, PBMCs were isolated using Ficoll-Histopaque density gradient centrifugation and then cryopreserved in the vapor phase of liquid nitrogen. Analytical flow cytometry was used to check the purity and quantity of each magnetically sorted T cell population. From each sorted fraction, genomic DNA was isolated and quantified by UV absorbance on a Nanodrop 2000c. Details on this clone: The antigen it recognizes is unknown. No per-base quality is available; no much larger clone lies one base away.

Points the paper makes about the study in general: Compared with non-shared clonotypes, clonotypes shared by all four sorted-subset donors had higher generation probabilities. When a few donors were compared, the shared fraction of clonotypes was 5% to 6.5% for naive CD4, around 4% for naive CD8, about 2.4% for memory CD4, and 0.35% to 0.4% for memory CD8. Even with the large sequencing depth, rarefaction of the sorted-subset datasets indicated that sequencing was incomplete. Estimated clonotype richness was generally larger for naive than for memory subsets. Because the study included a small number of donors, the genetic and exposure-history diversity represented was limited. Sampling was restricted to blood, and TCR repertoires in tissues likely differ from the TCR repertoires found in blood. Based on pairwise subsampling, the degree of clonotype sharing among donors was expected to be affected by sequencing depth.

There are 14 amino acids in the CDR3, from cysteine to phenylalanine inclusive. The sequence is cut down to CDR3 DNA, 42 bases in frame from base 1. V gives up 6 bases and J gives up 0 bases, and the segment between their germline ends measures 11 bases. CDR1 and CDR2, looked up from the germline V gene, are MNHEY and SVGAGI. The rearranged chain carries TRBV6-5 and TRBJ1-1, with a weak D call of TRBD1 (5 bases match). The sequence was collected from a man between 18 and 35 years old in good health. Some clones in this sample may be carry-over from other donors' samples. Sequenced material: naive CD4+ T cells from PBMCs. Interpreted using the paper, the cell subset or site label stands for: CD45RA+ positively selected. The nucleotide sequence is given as TGTGCCAGCAGAAGGGACTCAATGAACACTGAAGCTTTCTTT. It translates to CASRRDSMNTEAFF.